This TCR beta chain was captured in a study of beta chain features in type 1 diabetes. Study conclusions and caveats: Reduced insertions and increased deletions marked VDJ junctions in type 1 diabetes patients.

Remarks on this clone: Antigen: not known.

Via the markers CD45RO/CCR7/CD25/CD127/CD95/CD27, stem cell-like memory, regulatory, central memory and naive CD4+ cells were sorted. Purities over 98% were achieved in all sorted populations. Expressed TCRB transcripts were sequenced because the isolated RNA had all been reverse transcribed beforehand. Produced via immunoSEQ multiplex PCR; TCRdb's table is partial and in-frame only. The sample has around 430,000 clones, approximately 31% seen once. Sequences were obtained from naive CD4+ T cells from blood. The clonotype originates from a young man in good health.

As DNA, the CDR3 is TGCGCCAGCAGCCAAGATGTAGCGGTAGCCAAAAACATTCAGTACTTC. This sequence encodes CASSQDVAVAKNIQYF. The rearrangement links TRBV4-1 to TRBJ2-4; weak D call: TRBD2 (6 bases). The germline CDR1 and CDR2 sequences are MGHRA and YSYEKL. This CDR3 region has 16 residues. Trimming cost V 0 bases and J 0 bases, with 9 bases left between them.